The next 9 T cell receptor beta chains were all read from a single sample in a study of shared clonotypes between healthy human individuals. The assay was immunoSEQ multiplex PCR, and TCRdb's table has in-frame clones only and misses some. The sample contains about 2.4 million clones, 93% of which appear only once. The sample consisted of naive CD4+ T cells from PBMCs. Subset meaning: CD45RA+ positively selected. The receptors originated from a man between 18 and 35 years old in good health. Some clones in this sample may be carry-over from other donors' samples.

This chain uses TRBV28 with TRBJ2-2; TRBD2 agrees at 9 bases. The CDR3 runs to 18 residues. V was pared by 3 bases and J by 4 bases, with 12 bases of the junction left unmatched. Germline assignment: CDR1 MDHEN and CDR2 SYDVKM. The DNA for the CDR3 is TGTGCCAGCAGTTTCGGCGGGAGGGATTATCGGGGCACCGGGGAGCTGTTTTTT. Translated, it gives CASSFGGRDYRGTGELFF.

V gene TRBV27 combines with J gene TRBJ2-7; 7 nucleotides match TRBD1. Unmatched junction bases numbered 9, after V lost 9 bases and J lost 4 bases. The germline V gene has CDR1 MNHEY and CDR2 SMNVEV (reference sequence). CDR3 length: 13 residues. CDR3 in DNA: TGTGCCAGTGGGCCTGGACAGGCTTACGAGCAGTACTTC. Translated: CASGPGQAYEQYF.

The chain couples TRBV7-3 to TRBJ2-1; 8 bases align to TRBD2. There are 18 residues in the CDR3. Germline V gives CDR1 SGHTA, CDR2 FQGTGA. V lost 5 bases to trimming and J lost 3 bases; unmatched junction nucleotides: 15. The DNA for the CDR3 is TGTGCCAGCAGCGAGATGGGCCGGGCGGGAGGATTCTACAATGAGCAGTTCTTC. This codes for CASSEMGRAGGFYNEQFF.

The chain has TRBV18 and TRBJ2-7, with D possibly being TRBD1 (5 bases). The CDR3 runs 14 residues. Deletions cut 3 bases from V and 4 bases from J, with 13 bases between. Germline values: CDR1 KGHSH, CDR2 LQKENI. CDR3 DNA sequence: TGTGCCAGCTCACCCCGGACACCTGAATACGAGCAGTACTTC. This encodes CASSPRTPEYEQYF.

The chain recombines TRBV6-6 with TRBJ1-1, with 9 bases identical to TRBD1. This CDR3 is 15 amino acids long. Looked up from germline, CDR1 is MNHNY and CDR2 is SVGAGI (reference sequence). The V and J ends lost 2 bases and 4 bases, in that order; junction bases with no gene match: 5. CDR3 in DNA: TGTGCCAGCAGTTACGGACAGGGGCGCGGCACTGAAGCTTTCTTT. As protein: CASSYGQGRGTEAFF.

This clone was seen just once. The chain carries TRBV6-1 and TRBJ2-3, with unresolved D. This CDR3 has 13 amino acids. CDR1 and CDR2 from the germline V gene are MNHNS and SASEGT. Trimming removed 8 bases from V and 3 bases from J, with 12 bases in between. The CDR3 coding sequence is TGTGCCAGCGTTCCGGGCGGAACAGATACGCAGTATTTT. Its translation: CASVPGGTDTQYF.

The rearrangement links TRBV5-1 to TRBJ2-1; D gene ambiguous. The CDR3 sequence is 14 residues long. V was pared by 3 bases and J by 6 bases, with 13 bases between. Germline V gene lookup returns CDR1 SGHRS and CDR2 YFSETQ. The CDR3 here is CASSSLALSNEQFF. The CDR3 DNA reads TGCGCCAGCAGCTCACTTGCCTTATCCAATGAGCAGTTCTTC. The entire variable domain, with the rest obtained from reference TRBV5-1 and TRBJ2-1, is as follows: KAGVTQTPRYLIKTRGQQVTLSCSPISGHRSVSWYQQTPGQGLQFLFEYFSETQRNKGNFPGRFSGRQFSNSRSEMNVSTLELGDSALYLCASSSLALSNEQFFGPGTRLTVL.

About this clone: The sample carries other DNA sequences with the same CDR3. The CDR3 nucleotides are TGTGCCAGCAGCCCCAGAAGCTCCTACGAGCAGTACTTC. Its protein is CASSPRSSYEQYF. The chain recombines TRBV9 with TRBJ2-7; D gene unclear. This CDR3 contains 13 residues. Germline V gives CDR1 SGDLS, CDR2 YYNGEE. V was pared by 4 bases and J by 0 bases, with 8 bases between. The full variable domain, in which reference TRBV9 and TRBJ2-7 provide the parts outside the CDR3, is DSGVTQTPKHLITATGQRVTLRCSPRSGDLSVYWYQQSLDQGLQFLIQYYNGEERAKGNILERFSAQQFPDLHSELNLSSLELGDSALYFCASSPRSSYEQYFGPGTRLTVT.

For the CDR3, the DNA is TGCGCCAGCAGCCAAGATATAGGTCGGGACTATGGCTACACCTTC. This encodes CASSQDIGRDYGYTF. The J gene is TRBJ1-2, the V gene TRBV4-3; D unresolved. In germline, CDR1 is LGHNA, CDR2 YSLEER. V was clipped by 0 bases and J by 3 bases, with 11 bases between them. The CDR3 spans 15 residues.